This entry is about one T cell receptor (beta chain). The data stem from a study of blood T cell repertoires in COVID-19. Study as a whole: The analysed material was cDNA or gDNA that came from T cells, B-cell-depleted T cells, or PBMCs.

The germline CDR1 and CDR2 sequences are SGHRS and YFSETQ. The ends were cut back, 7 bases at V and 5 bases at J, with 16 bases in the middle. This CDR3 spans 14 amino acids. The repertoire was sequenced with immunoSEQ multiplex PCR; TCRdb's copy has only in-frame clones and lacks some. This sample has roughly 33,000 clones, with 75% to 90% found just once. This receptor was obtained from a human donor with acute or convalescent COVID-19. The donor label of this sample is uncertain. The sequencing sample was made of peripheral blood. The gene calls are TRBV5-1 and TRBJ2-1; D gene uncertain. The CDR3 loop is CASSTLGDHNEQFF. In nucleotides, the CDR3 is TGCGCCAGCTCTACCCTAGGAGACCACAATGAGCAGTTCTTC.